This is a list of T cell receptor beta chains from one sample in a study of blood T cell repertoires in COVID-19. Libraries were prepared by immunoSEQ multiplex PCR; TCRdb keeps only in-frame clonotypes and omits some of them. Here the sample spans more than 65,000 clones, 84% being singletons. The specimen sequenced was peripheral blood. Receptors were obtained from a woman between 50 and 59 years old with acute or convalescent COVID-19. Each CDR3 is given with its conserved first and last residue. The D gene is left open where the match is weak. Clone size is stated in some rows and not others, as once, few, many or a class when expanded.

v_call	j_call	d_call	clone_size	cdr3_aa	cdr3_nt
TRBV20-1	TRBJ2-7	TRBD1	few	CSASGMGQGAREQYF	TGCAGTGCTAGTGGCATGGGACAGGGGGCTCGAGAGCAGTACTTC
TRBV28	TRBJ2-7	TRBD2	-	CASLGSGRAYYEQYF	TGTGCCAGCCTGGGAAGCGGGAGGGCTTACTACGAGCAGTACTTC
TRBV3-1/TRBV3-2	TRBJ1-5	TRBD1	once	CASSSGGSNQPQHF	TGTGCCAGCAGCTCAGGGGGTAGCAATCAGCCCCAGCATTTT
TRBV24-1	TRBJ2-5	-	-	CATSESLRETQYF	TGTGCCACCAGTGAGTCCCTGCGGGAGACCCAGTACTTC
TRBV25-1	TRBJ2-1	TRBD2	-	CASSEGLAGGYEQFF	TGTGCCAGCAGTGAAGGCCTAGCGGGGGGGTACGAGCAGTTCTTC
TRBV2	TRBJ1-2	-	-	CASSGQPAHYGYTF	TGTGCCAGCAGTGGACAGCCAGCCCACTATGGCTACACCTTC
TRBV2	TRBJ1-2	-	-	CASTRQEKYGYTF	TGTGCCAGCACCCGACAGGAAAAATATGGCTACACCTTC
TRBV2	TRBJ2-1	-	-	CASDRGPYNEQFF	TGTGCCAGCGATAGAGGGCCTTACAATGAGCAGTTCTTC
TRBV6-6	TRBJ1-2	-	-	CASSGGTEYGYTF	TGTGCCAGCAGTGGAGGTACAGAATATGGCTACACCTTC
TRBV6-2/TRBV6-3	TRBJ2-1	-	-	CASSYRGFGYNEQFF	TGTGCCAGCAGTTACAGGGGTTTCGGCTACAATGAGCAGTTCTTC
TRBV27	TRBJ2-2	TRBD2	-	CASRTSGITGELFF	TGTGCCAGCAGGACTAGCGGGATAACCGGGGAGCTGTTTTTT
TRBV7-6	TRBJ1-4	-	-	CASSPGGQTTNEKLFF	TGTGCCAGCAGCCCCGGCGGACAGACAACTAATGAAAAACTGTTTTTT
TRBV29-1	TRBJ2-5	-	once	CSGVERRLQETQYF	TGCAGCGGCGTCGAGCGGAGACTACAAGAGACCCAGTACTTC
TRBV9	TRBJ1-3	TRBD1	few	CASSTGDGNTIYF	TGTGCCAGCTCAACAGGGGATGGAAACACCATATATTTT
TRBV28	TRBJ2-7	-	once	CASSLTLSTYEQYF	TGTGCCAGCAGTTTAACTCTCTCTACCTACGAGCAGTACTTC
TRBV28	TRBJ1-1	-	once	CASSSGWEAFF	TGTGCCAGCAGTTCCGGGTGGGAAGCTTTCTTT
TRBV7-2	TRBJ2-5	-	-	CASSLVPGWETQYF	TGTGCCAGCAGCTTAGTTCCAGGGTGGGAGACCCAGTACTTC
TRBV19	TRBJ1-2	-	-	CASSNSKTFKTWGYTF	TGTGCCAGTAGTAATTCCAAGACATTCAAAACCTGGGGCTACACCTTC
TRBV6-1	TRBJ1-5	-	-	CASSELETVSNQPQHF	TGTGCCAGCAGTGAATTGGAGACAGTTAGCAATCAGCCCCAGCATTTT